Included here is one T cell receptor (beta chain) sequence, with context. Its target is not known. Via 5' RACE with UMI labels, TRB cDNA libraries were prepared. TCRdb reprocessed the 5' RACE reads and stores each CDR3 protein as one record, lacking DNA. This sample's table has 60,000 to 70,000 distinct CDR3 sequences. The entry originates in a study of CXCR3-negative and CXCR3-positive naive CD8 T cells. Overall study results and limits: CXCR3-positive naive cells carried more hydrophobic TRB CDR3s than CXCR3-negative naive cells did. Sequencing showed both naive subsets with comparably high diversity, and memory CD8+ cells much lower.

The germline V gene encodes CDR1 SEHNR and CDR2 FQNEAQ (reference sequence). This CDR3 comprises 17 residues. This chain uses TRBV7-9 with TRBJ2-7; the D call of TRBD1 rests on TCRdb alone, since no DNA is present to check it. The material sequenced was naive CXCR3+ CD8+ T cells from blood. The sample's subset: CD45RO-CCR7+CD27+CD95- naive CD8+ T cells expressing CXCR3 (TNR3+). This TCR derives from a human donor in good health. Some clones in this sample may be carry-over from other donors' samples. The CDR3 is CASSPHGVTGDSYEQYF. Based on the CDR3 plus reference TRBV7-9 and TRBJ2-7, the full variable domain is DTGVSQNPRHKITKRGQNVTFRCDPISEHNRLYWYRQTLGQGPEFLTYFQNEAQLEKSRLLSDRFSAERPKGSFSTLEIQRTEQGDSAMYLCASSPHGVTGDSYEQYFGPGTRLTVT.